This T cell receptor (beta chain) was obtained from a study of blood T cell repertoires in COVID-19. Study-wide background: Acute-phase and convalescent COVID-19 samples originated in the United States, Italy and Spain. In each case, the material was cDNA or gDNA derived from T cells, B-cell-depleted T cells, or PBMCs.

Germline-derived CDR1 and CDR2 are LGHDT and YNNKEL (reference sequence). The V segment lost 1 base and the J segment 1 base; nucleotides outside the gene matches: 8. This CDR3 has 17 residues. Methods used by the authors: The assay estimated nucleated cells by amplifying reference gene primers. Only in-frame clones appear in the TCRdb table, and some are missing; sequencing was by immunoSEQ multiplex PCR. The DNA was the basis for D and trimming; V, J and clone size are from that table. The sample contains approximately 40,000 clones, approximately 79% of which appear only once. The source material was peripheral blood. This TCR was sampled from a human donor in a cohort sampled during active COVID-19. This chain connects TRBV3-1 (or the pseudogene TRBV3-2) to TRBJ2-5, with TRBD2 matching over 8 bases. The CDR3 loop is CASSQGLRLAFQETQYF. DNA for the CDR3: TGTGCCAGCAGCCAAGGTTTGAGACTAGCGTTCCAAGAGACCCAGTACTTC.